These 30 T cell receptor beta chains were all obtained from the same sample, sequenced in a study of Ad26.COV2.S vaccination and SARS-CoV-2 variants. Assay: immunoSEQ multiplex PCR; the TCRdb copy retains only in-frame clones and omits some. The profile covers about 350,000 clones, with 65% to 90% appearing a single time and around 10% taken by the ten largest. The treatment denotes: some 20 received Ad26.COV2.S at low or high dose, single or two shots; 5 received placebo; per-sample allocation not given. The samples date from day 63 after the first vaccine or placebo injection. The sample was peripheral blood, taken in a trial of Ad26.COV2.S vaccine versus placebo. The receptor set was obtained from a person between 18 and 59 years old who received the Ad26.COV2.S COVID-19 vaccine or a placebo.

The chain is built from TRBV7-3 and TRBJ2-7; tentative D call: TRBD2 (8 bases). The CDR3 length is 19 residues. V lost 5 bases and J lost 6, with 32 bases in between. Germline values: CDR1 SGHTA, CDR2 FQGTGA. The chain's CDR3 is CASSPSTRGRGGTSSEQYF. CDR3 sequence (DNA): TGTGCCAGCAGCCCGTCGACAAGGGGGCGCGGGGGGACGTCTAGCGAGCAGTACTTC. Combining the CDR3 with reference TRBV7-3 and TRBJ2-7 gives the whole variable domain GAGVSQTPSNKVTEKGKYVELRCDPISGHTALYWYRQSLGQGPEFLIYFQGTGAADDSGLPNDRFFAVRPEGSVSTLKIQRTERGDSAVYLCASSPSTRGRGGTSSEQYFGPGTRLTVT.

This clone was counted at least ten times. The chain combines TRBV19 with TRBJ1-1, with D perhaps matching TRBD1 (5 bases). The germline gives CDR1 LNHDA, CDR2 SQIVND (reference sequence). The CDR3 has 17 residues. Trimming left V 3 bases short and J 0 bases short, with 17 bases between. The DNA for the CDR3 is TGTGCCAGTAGTATCCTGCAGGGTACCAACATGAACACTGAAGCTTTCTTT. Its protein product is CASSILQGTNMNTEAFF.

The rearrangement joins TRBV6-5 to TRBJ2-7; tentatively, D is TRBD1 or TRBD2 (5 bases each). This CDR3 region has 15 residues. Germline V CDR1 and CDR2: MNHEY, SVGAGI. Trimming pared 5 bases from V and 2 bases from J, leaving 16 bases between. CDR3 coding DNA: TGTGCCAGCAGTCCCGACCGGGACGCACCCTACGAGCAGTACTTC. As protein: CASSPDRDAPYEQYF.

The genes are TRBV9 and TRBJ2-1; a weak D match, TRBD2 (7 bases). Deletions cut 0 bases from V and 5 bases from J, with 15 bases between. Germline CDR1 and CDR2: SGDLS and YYNGEE. This CDR3 spans 16 amino acids. DNA for the CDR3: TGTGCCAGCAGCGTAGTTGGGGGGGCCGGGAACAATGAGCAGTTCTTC. Its protein product is CASSVVGGAGNNEQFF.

This clone was recorded a few times. J is TRBJ2-5 and V is TRBV7-9, with 8 bases matching TRBD1. CDR3 size: 13 residues. The ends lost 4 bases at V and 5 bases at J; junction bases unmatched: 3. Germline V gene data show CDR1 as SEHNR and CDR2 as FQNEAQ (reference sequence). Written as DNA, the CDR3 is TGTGCCAGCAGCTCCAGGGGGCCGGAGACCCAGTACTTC. This gives the protein CASSSRGPETQYF.

This clone was counted at least ten times. V usage is TRBV5-6 and J usage is TRBJ1-2, with D perhaps matching TRBD1 (6 bases). The CDR3 runs to 14 residues. Germline V CDR1 and CDR2: SGHDT, YYEEEE. Trimming pared 1 base from V and 4 bases from J, leaving 11 bases between. DNA of the CDR3: TGTGCCAGCAGCTTGATTGGACAGACCTATGGCTACACCTTC. This translates into CASSLIGQTYGYTF.

Of note for this clone: At one end, the junction sequence differs from germline, possibly due to a read error. The rearrangement links TRBV5-4 to TRBJ1-2; 7 nucleotides agree with TRBD1. Per germline, CDR1 SGHNT and CDR2 YYREEE (reference sequence). The CDR3 loop spans 16 amino acids. This CDR3 reads CASSFEGARSNYGYTF. In DNA, the CDR3 is TGTGCCAGTAGCTTTGAGGGGGCCCGGTCTAACTATGGCTACACCTTC.

This clone was seen more than once but under ten times. The chain combines TRBV5-1 with TRBJ2-3; no definite D call. Per the germline V gene, CDR1 is SGHRS and CDR2 is YFSETQ. V gave up 2 bases and J gave up 0 bases, with 1 base separating them. The CDR3 runs 12 residues. CDR3 sequence (DNA): TGCGCCAGCAGCTTTAGCACAGATACGCAGTATTTT. As protein: CASSFSTDTQYF.

The chain uses TRBV21-1 and TRBJ2-5. TRBV21-1 is recorded as a pseudogene. This CDR3 has 16 amino acids. The CDR3 region is CASIPEIGRLQETQYF. The CDR3 DNA is TGTGCCAGCATCCCTGAGATCGGACGCCTCCAAGAGACCCAGTACTTC.

This clone was recorded at least ten times. The rearrangement links TRBV6-5 to TRBJ1-6, with D maybe TRBD1 (5 bases). The CDR3 extends over 14 amino acids. CDR1 and CDR2 (germline): MNHEY, SVGAGI. V gave up 6 bases and J gave up 12 bases, with 18 bases separating them. The CDR3 DNA reads as TGTGCCAGCAGAAGAGGGACCCTAATGAGACCCCTCCACTTT. Translation: CASRRGTLMRPLHF.

The sample holds a few counts of this clone. The genes are TRBV7-9 and TRBJ1-2, with a weak D call TRBD1 (5 bases). This CDR3 region has 14 residues. V was clipped by 5 bases and J by 3 bases, with 13 bases between them. Germline CDR1 and CDR2: SEHNR and FQNEAQ (reference sequence). CDR3 DNA: TGTGCCAGCAGCCCGCGGTTAGGGGACTATGGCTACACCTTC. Encoded protein: CASSPRLGDYGYTF.

The V and J genes are TRBV3-1 (or the pseudogene TRBV3-2) and TRBJ2-7, with D possibly being TRBD2 (5 bases). Trimming left V 3 bases short and J 3 bases short, with 24 bases between. The CDR3 loop spans 18 amino acids. Germline CDR1 is LGHDT and CDR2 is YNNKEL (reference sequence). CDR3 amino acids: CASSHHQGLASQIYEQYF. Here the CDR3 DNA reads TGTGCCAGCAGCCACCATCAAGGTCTAGCCAGCCAGATCTACGAGCAGTACTTC.

The rearrangement joins TRBV4-3 to TRBJ2-3, with D unresolved. Germline V gene sequence: CDR1 LGHNA, CDR2 YSLEER. V was trimmed by 8 bases and J by 0 bases, leaving 15 bases between them. This CDR3 contains 15 residues. The CDR3 loop reads CASRKDVTSTDTQYF. The CDR3 region has the DNA TGCGCCAGCCGGAAGGACGTCACTAGCACAGATACGCAGTATTTT.

This clone was detected once. The chain carries TRBV19 and TRBJ1-5; 9 positions match TRBD1. V lost 5 bases to trimming and J lost 4 bases; unmatched junction nucleotides: 3. Per the germline V gene, CDR1 is LNHDA and CDR2 is SQIVND (reference sequence). This CDR3 region has 14 residues. In DNA form, the CDR3 reads TGTGCCAGTAGTTGGACAGGGGCGAATCAGCCCCAGCATTTT. The encoded protein is CASSWTGANQPQHF.

This chain connects TRBV5-4 to TRBJ1-2, with unresolved D. V lost 4 bases and J 0 bases, leaving 13 bases between the germline ends. This CDR3 comprises 15 residues. CDR1 and CDR2 (germline): SGHNT, YYREEE (reference sequence). CDR3 sequence (DNA): TGTGCCAGCAGCCCGGGGTCCACAGCTAACTATGGCTACACCTTC. Protein product: CASSPGSTANYGYTF.

The CDR3 sequence is CASSVLTVTEAFF. CDR3 DNA sequence: TGTGCCAGCAGCGTATTGACGGTCACTGAAGCTTTCTTT. V and J are TRBV9 and TRBJ1-1, with D uncertain. The V gene's germline CDR1 is SGDLS and CDR2 YYNGEE. Deletions cut 1 base from V and 4 bases from J, with 8 bases between. The CDR3 consists of 13 residues.

V and J are TRBV13 and TRBJ1-1; D ambiguous. CDR3 length: 13 amino acids. With 1 base removed from V and 1 base from J, the gap between germline ends came to 4 bases. In germline, CDR1 is PRHDT, CDR2 FYEKMQ (reference sequence). CDR3 region: CASSLAGNTEAFF. For the CDR3, the DNA is TGTGCCAGCAGCTTAGCCGGGAACACTGAAGCTTTCTTT.

The V and J genes are TRBV7-2 and TRBJ1-1; D is undetermined. This CDR3 contains 15 residues. Germline loops: CDR1 SGHTA, CDR2 FQGNSA. V was cut by 3 bases and J by 1 base, with 12 bases left in between. CDR3 amino acids: CASSFFIPRNTEAFF. The CDR3 DNA follows: TGTGCCAGCAGCTTTTTTATTCCCAGGAACACTGAAGCTTTCTTT.

The V and J genes are TRBV7-8 and TRBJ1-1, with 7 bases matching TRBD1. Germline CDR1 and CDR2: SGHVS and FQNEAQ. CDR3 length equals 15 residues. V trimming: 0 bases; J trimming: 4 bases; junction bases outside the gene matches: 5. CDR3: CASSLARTGPTEAFF. In DNA, the CDR3 is TGTGCCAGCAGCTTAGCGCGGACAGGCCCCACTGAAGCTTTCTTT.

V and J are TRBV14 and TRBJ2-5; 9 positions agree with TRBD1. V was clipped by 4 bases and J by 5 bases; unmatched bases: 11. Germline V gene lookup returns CDR1 SGHDN and CDR2 FVKESK. CDR3 length equals 16 residues. For the CDR3, the DNA is TGTGCCAGCAGCCCCCTCTGGGGACAGGGCGGGGAGACCCAGTACTTC. Protein sequence: CASSPLWGQGGETQYF.

This clone has only a few counts. The chain carries TRBV10-3 and TRBJ2-7; 9 nucleotides line up with TRBD1. Germline CDR1 is ENHRY and CDR2 is SYGVKD. With V trimmed by 0 bases and J by 0 bases, 12 bases remained unmatched. The CDR3 length is 19 residues. Here the CDR3 reads CAISESGTGRLRGSYEQYF. CDR3 DNA: TGTGCCATCAGTGAGTCAGGGACAGGGCGGCTCAGAGGCTCCTACGAGCAGTACTTC.

The chain couples TRBV28 to TRBJ2-1; no firm D call. Germline lookup yields CDR1 MDHEN and CDR2 SYDVKM. The germline V and J ends were trimmed by 6 bases and 0 bases, with 12 bases remaining between them. The CDR3 covers 15 residues. In DNA, the CDR3 is TGTGCCAGCAGCCATCATCGGAGCTCCTACAATGAGCAGTTCTTC. It specifies CASSHHRSSYNEQFF.

The chain links TRBV5-1 to TRBJ2-2, with 9 bases aligning to TRBD1. The V and J ends lost 0 bases and 5 bases, in that order; junction bases with no gene match: 5. In germline, CDR1 is SGHRS, CDR2 YFSETQ. CDR3 length: 16 amino acids. CDR3 nucleotides: TGCGCCAGCAGCTTGGCCAGGACAGGGGAAACCGGGGAGCTGTTTTTT. Its protein product is CASSLARTGETGELFF.

The chain uses TRBV10-3 and TRBJ2-1, with 9 bases matching TRBD2. The germline CDR1 and CDR2 sequences are ENHRY and SYGVKD. J was trimmed by 3 bases and V by 6 bases; bases with no gene match: 3. There are 14 residues in the CDR3. The CDR3 region is CAIRGTSSYNEQFF. The CDR3 bases are TGTGCCATCAGGGGGACTAGCAGCTACAATGAGCAGTTCTTC.

The V and J genes are TRBV5-1 and TRBJ1-2; D may be TRBD1 (6 bases). The CDR3 has 15 amino acids. The V end was cut by 4 bases, the J end by 0 bases, with 13 bases between. The germline CDR1 and CDR2 sequences are SGHRS and YFSETQ. CDR3 residues: CASSQGTRTNYGYTF. The CDR3 nucleotides are TGCGCCAGCAGCCAAGGGACAAGGACTAACTATGGCTACACCTTC. The entire variable domain, with the rest obtained from reference TRBV5-1 and TRBJ1-2, is as follows: KAGVTQTPRYLIKTRGQQVTLSCSPISGHRSVSWYQQTPGQGLQFLFEYFSETQRNKGNFPGRFSGRQFSNSRSEMNVSTLELGDSALYLCASSQGTRTNYGYTFGSGTRLTVV.

The J gene is TRBJ1-2, the V gene TRBV7-9, with unresolved D. The germline V and J ends were trimmed by 0 bases and 0 bases, with 8 bases remaining between them. The CDR3 is 15 amino acids. In germline, CDR1 is SEHNR, CDR2 FQNEAQ (reference sequence). DNA of the CDR3: TGTGCCAGCAGCTTAGCCCGGACTACTAACTATGGCTACACCTTC. Protein: CASSLARTTNYGYTF.

The chain uses TRBV19 and TRBJ2-5; 8 bases are a match to TRBD2. From germline, CDR1 is LNHDA and CDR2 SQIVND (reference sequence). V trimming: 3 bases; J trimming: 2 bases; junction bases outside the gene matches: 8. CDR3 size: 16 residues. CDR3 sequence (DNA): TGTGCCAGTAGTATCGGGACTAGGAGGGGGCAAGAGACCCAGTACTTC. Amino acid sequence: CASSIGTRRGQETQYF. Supplemented by reference TRBV19 and TRBJ2-5, the full variable domain reads DGGITQSPKYLFRKEGQNVTLSCEQNLNHDAMYWYRQDPGQGLRLIYYSQIVNDFQKGDIAEGYSVSREKKESFPLTVTSAQKNPTAFYLCASSIGTRRGQETQYFGPGTRLLVL.

V and J are TRBV24-1 and TRBJ1-2; D gene uncertain. Germline V gives CDR1 KGHDR, CDR2 SFDVKD. V gave up 1 base and J gave up 1 base, with 6 bases separating them. The CDR3 consists of 14 residues. Here the CDR3 reads CATSDFEVNYGYTF. As DNA, the CDR3 is TGTGCCACCAGTGATTTCGAGGTTAACTATGGCTACACCTTC.

V gene TRBV2 combines with J gene TRBJ2-7; D is ambiguous. V was clipped by 7 bases and J by 4 bases, with 14 bases between them. CDR1 and CDR2 from the germline V gene are SNHLY and FYNNEI. The length of the CDR3 is 13 residues. DNA of the CDR3: TGTGCCAGCACCCCCGATCCTACTTACGAGCAGTACTTC. Translated: CASTPDPTYEQYF.

This chain uses TRBV24-1 with TRBJ2-1, with 10 positions matching TRBD1. J lost 7 bases, V lost 5 bases, and 4 bases had no gene match. CDR3 length: 14 residues. From germline, CDR1 is KGHDR and CDR2 SFDVKD. For the CDR3, the DNA is TGTGCCACCAGTGCGGGACAGGGGAAAAATGAGCAGTTCTTC. Amino acids: CATSAGQGKNEQFF.